This is a list of T cell receptor beta chains from one sample in a study of blood T cell repertoires in COVID-19. The assay was immunoSEQ multiplex PCR, and TCRdb's table has in-frame clones only and misses some. This table has fewer than 350,000 clones, about 85% appearing once. The sequenced sample consisted of peripheral blood. Every receptor here comes from a woman between 45 and 60 years old with active or convalescent COVID-19. CDR3s include the opening cysteine and the closing phenylalanine or tryptophan. A D gene is named only where the DNA matches it firmly. Clone size is shown for a subset of rows, as once, few, many or a class of expanded clone.

j_call d_call v_call clone_size cdr3_nt cdr3_aa
TRBJ2-5 TRBD2 TRBV4-2 . TGTGCCAGCAGCCAAGGAGGCGGGAGTGGCGAGACCCAGTACTTC CASSQGGGSGETQYF
TRBJ2-3 . TRBV7-8 . TGTGCCAGCAGCCCCATTAGAGGGAGGAGCACAGATACGCAGTATTTT CASSPIRGRSTDTQYF
TRBJ2-3 TRBD1 TRBV19 few TGTGCCAGTACCGGACAGGGTAGGAATACGCAGTATTTT CASTGQGRNTQYF
TRBJ1-1 TRBD1 TRBV27 . TGTGCCAGCAGTTTAAGGACAGGGGCAGCTTTCTTT CASSLRTGAAFF
TRBJ2-3 TRBD2 TRBV5-1 . TGCGCCAGCAGCCGAGAACTAGCGGGAGGCCTCAGAGCGCAGTATTTT CASSRELAGGLRAQYF
TRBJ2-1 . TRBV27 . TGTGCCAGCGCAATTGTGGTCTCCAGCGATGAGCAGTTCTTC CASAIVVSSDEQFF
TRBJ2-1 . TRBV7-8 . TGTGCCAGCAGCTTGATGCAGGGCATAGGAGACAATGAGCAGTTCTTC CASSLMQGIGDNEQFF
TRBJ2-7 . TRBV2 . TGTGCCAGCAGTGGTCAGTCCCTCTACGAGCAGTACTTC CASSGQSLYEQYF
TRBJ1-4 . TRBV4-2 few TGTGCCAGCAGCCAAGATCGAGCGGCGGGAAAACTGTTTTTT CASSQDRAAGKLFF
TRBJ2-1 TRBD2 TRBV27 . TGTGCCAGCAGCCCCCCCCCTTACGCGGGAGGGCCCGGAGAGTTCTTC CASSPPPYAGGPGEFF
TRBJ2-1 . TRBV5-1 once TGCGCCAGCAGCCTAGTCGCGGGAAGGGCCTACAATGAGCAGTTCTTC CASSLVAGRAYNEQFF
TRBJ2-2 TRBD1 TRBV19 once TGTGCCAGTAGTATGTTGAGGGGGCGAACCGGGGAGCTGTTTTTT CASSMLRGRTGELFF
TRBJ2-1 TRBD2 TRBV14 once TGTGCCAGCAGCCAAGATAGGTTGAGGACTAGCGGGAGCTCCTACAATGAGCAGTTCTTC CASSQDRLRTSGSSYNEQFF
TRBJ1-3 TRBD1 TRBV28 . TGTGCCAGCAGTTTCCCCGCCAGGGGGTGGTCTGGAAACACCATATATTTT CASSFPARGWSGNTIYF
TRBJ1-4 TRBD1 TRBV7-9 once TGTGCCAGCAGCTTAGAAAGGACAGGTACGGGATCAACTAATGAAAAACTGTTTTTT CASSLERTGTGSTNEKLFF
TRBJ1-1 . TRBV25-1 . TGTGCCAGCAGTGAATGGGGGCACACTGAAGCTTTCTTT CASSEWGHTEAFF
TRBJ1-1 . TRBV9 once TGTGCCAGCAGCGCCGGGACACCCACCTTGAACACTGAAGCTTTCTTT CASSAGTPTLNTEAFF
TRBJ2-7 . TRBV2 once TGTGCCAGCAGTGAGGCAGGGTCCCACGAGCAGTACTTC CASSEAGSHEQYF
TRBJ2-2 . TRBV10-1 once TGCGCCAGCAGTGAGCCGAGAACCGGGGAGCTGTTTTTT CASSEPRTGELFF
TRBJ1-4 . TRBV18 . TGTGCCAGCTCACCGCTTCTAGGCGAAAAACTGTTTTTT CASSPLLGEKLFF
TRBJ2-1 TRBD2 TRBV5-1 once TGCGCCAGCAGCCCCGGGACTAGCGGTTACAATGAGCAGTTCTTC CASSPGTSGYNEQFF
TRBJ2-3 TRBD2 TRBV7-2 . TGTGCCAGCAGCGCGGGACTAGCAAATACGCAGTATTTT CASSAGLANTQYF
TRBJ1-6 . TRBV28 . TGTGCCAGCAGTCCTCCTGCGGGGAGAGGTAATTCACCCCTCCACTTT CASSPPAGRGNSPLHF
TRBJ2-1 . TRBV7-2 . TGTGCCAGCAGCCGCCCCGGACCGGGAGAAACTTGGTTCTTC CASSRPGPGETWFF
TRBJ2-2 TRBD1 TRBV12-5 once TGTGCTAGTGGCCCAAGAACCGGGACAGGGGGCCCCGGGGAGCTGTTTTTT CASGPRTGTGGPGELFF
TRBJ2-6 . TRBV4-1 . TGCGCCAGCAGCTCCGGGTGGTCTGGGGCCAACGTCCTGACTTTC CASSSGWSGANVLTF
TRBJ2-3 TRBD2 TRBV29-1 many TGCAGCGTTGAAGATGGAAGCGGGAGTACCCACACAGATACGCAGTATTTT CSVEDGSGSTHTDTQYF
TRBJ1-2 TRBD1 TRBV5-1 . TGCGCCAGCAGCCCCGGCCGGGACAGGGGCGCCTATGGCTACACCTTC CASSPGRDRGAYGYTF
TRBJ2-7 . TRBV11-2 . TGTGCCAGCAGCTTACCTGGCAATAGCGTCTACGAGCAGTACTTC CASSLPGNSVYEQYF
TRBJ2-5 . TRBV10-3 . TGTGCCATCAGCTGGACTAACCAAGAGACCCAGTACTTC CAISWTNQETQYF
TRBJ1-3 TRBD1 TRBV28 . TGTGCCAGCAGTGAGGACAGGGCCGGAAACACCATATATTTT CASSEDRAGNTIYF
TRBJ1-2 . TRBV2 . TGTGCCAGCAGTGACCGAACAGGGCCCCATGGCTACACCTTC CASSDRTGPHGYTF
TRBJ2-3 TRBD2 TRBV6-5 . TGTGCCAGCACCCAGCGGGATAGGAGAACAGATACGCAGTATTTT CASTQRDRRTDTQYF
TRBJ1-3 TRBD1 TRBV28 many TGTGCCAGCAGACGTTCGGGACAGGGGTCTGGAAACACCATATATTTT CASRRSGQGSGNTIYF
TRBJ1-1 TRBD1 TRBV18 . TGTGCCAGCTCACCACCGATATTCAGGGGGTCTGAAGCTTTCTTT CASSPPIFRGSEAFF
TRBJ2-1 . TRBV7-2 once TGTGCCAGCAGCCCCGACGGGGGAGGCGATGAGCAGTTCTTC CASSPDGGGDEQFF
TRBJ1-2 . TRBV6-5 . TGTGCCGGGGGGGGACACGGGAACTATGGCTACACCTTC CAGGGHGNYGYTF
TRBJ2-5 . TRBV14 . TGTGCCAGCAGCCTCGATGTCGGGAGCGAGACCCAGTACTTC CASSLDVGSETQYF
TRBJ2-1 TRBD1 TRBV18 . TGTGCCAGCTCACCATCGACAGGGTACGACAATGAGCAGTTCTTC CASSPSTGYDNEQFF
TRBJ2-3 . TRBV3-1/TRBV3-2 few TGTGCCAGCAGCCACCGTAGGGGTGAAACAGATACGCAGTATTTT CASSHRRGETDTQYF
TRBJ1-5 TRBD1 TRBV11-3 many TGTGCCAGCAGCTGTGGGACAGGGCCCTTTCTCAATCAGCCCCAGCATTTT CASSCGTGPFLNQPQHF
TRBJ2-5 TRBD1 TRBV19 . TGTGCCAGTAGTCGCCGGGGACAGGGGCAAGAGACCCAGTACTTC CASSRRGQGQETQYF
TRBJ2-3 . TRBV7-9 . TGTGCCAGCCACGGATGGAGTGATACGCAGTATTTT CASHGWSDTQYF
TRBJ1-2 . TRBV2 . TGTGCCAGCAGTGAAACAGATAACTATGGCTACACCTTC CASSETDNYGYTF
TRBJ2-2 TRBD1 TRBV6-6 . TGTGCCAGCAGTAGATCACGACAGGGTAATCTCGCCGGGGAGCTGTTTTTT CASSRSRQGNLAGELFF
TRBJ2-1 TRBD2 TRBV5-1 . TGCGCCAGCAGCTTGGCGGCGGGAGGGATCTACAATGAGCAGTTCTTC CASSLAAGGIYNEQFF
TRBJ2-3 . TRBV5-1 . TGCGCCAGCAGCTACCGAAGGGGTTCGGGCACAGATACGCAGTATTTT CASSYRRGSGTDTQYF
TRBJ1-1 TRBD1 TRBV5-5 . TGTGCCAGCAGCCCCTGGACAGGGACCAACACTGAAGCTTTCTTT CASSPWTGTNTEAFF
TRBJ1-2 . TRBV7-9 . TGTGCCAGCAGCACGGACAGCGCCAACTATGGCTACACCTTC CASSTDSANYGYTF
TRBJ2-2 . TRBV7-7 . TGTGCCAGCAGCTTAAGCCCTAGCCCCGGGGAGCTGTTTTTT CASSLSPSPGELFF
TRBJ1-3 . TRBV7-9 few TGTGCCAGCAGCTTAGATGGACAGAGAGGAAACACCATATATTTT CASSLDGQRGNTIYF
TRBJ1-2 TRBD1 TRBV4-1 . TGCGCCAGCAGCCAGGGACAGGGATTAAAAGGCTACACCTTC CASSQGQGLKGYTF
TRBJ1-1 . TRBV2 few TGTGCCAGCAGTGAACAGGGGTACACTGAAGCTTTCTTT CASSEQGYTEAFF
TRBJ2-5 . TRBV19 . TGTGCCAGTAGTGCCAGGGTCGCAGGAGAGACCCAGTACTTC CASSARVAGETQYF
TRBJ2-3 . TRBV5-1 . TGCGCCAGCAGCTTGGACAGGGGCACAGATACGCAGTATTTT CASSLDRGTDTQYF
TRBJ1-1 . TRBV10-3 . TGTGCCATCAGCCCGGGACAAAAGAACACTGAAGCTTTCTTT CAISPGQKNTEAFF
TRBJ2-3 TRBD2 TRBV7-9 . TGTGCCAGCAGCTCAGCACTAGCGGGAGTCACAGATACGCAGTATTTT CASSSALAGVTDTQYF